This TCR beta chain was documented in a study of blood T cell repertoires in COVID-19. Study-wide background: The analysed material was cDNA or gDNA that came from T cells, B-cell-depleted T cells, or PBMCs.

Per the original data handling: Amplification of reference gene primers provided the estimated nucleated cell counts. Method: immunoSEQ multiplex PCR; TCRdb's copy keeps in-frame clones and lacks some. V and J calls and clone size are given by that table; D and trimming were obtained from the DNA. The sample contains about 180,000 clones, about 85% of which appear only once. The CDR3 has 17 residues. Germline CDR1 SGDLS, CDR2 YYNGEE. J was trimmed by 4 bases and V by 3 bases; bases with no gene match: 9. Sequencing was performed on peripheral blood. The TCR sequence derives from a woman of 80 years or more with acute or convalescent COVID-19. The genes are TRBV9 and TRBJ2-2; 10 positions agree with TRBD2. CDR3 in DNA: TGTGCCAGCAGCGGACCTAGCGGGAGCGGTAGCACCGGGGAGCTGTTTTTT. This gives the protein CASSGPSGSGSTGELFF.